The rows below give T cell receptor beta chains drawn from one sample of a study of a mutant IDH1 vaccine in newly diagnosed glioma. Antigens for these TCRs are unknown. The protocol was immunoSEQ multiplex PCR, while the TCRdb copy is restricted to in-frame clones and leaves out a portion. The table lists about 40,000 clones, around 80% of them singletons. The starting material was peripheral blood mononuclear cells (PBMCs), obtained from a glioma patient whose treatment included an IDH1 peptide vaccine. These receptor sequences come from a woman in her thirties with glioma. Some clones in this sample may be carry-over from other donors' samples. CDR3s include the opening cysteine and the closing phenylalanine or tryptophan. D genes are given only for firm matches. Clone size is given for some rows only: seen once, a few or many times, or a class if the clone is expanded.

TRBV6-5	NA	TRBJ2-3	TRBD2	CASASGRYTDTQYF	TGTGCCAGCGCCAGCGGGAGATACACAGATACGCAGTATTTT
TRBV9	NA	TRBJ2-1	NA	CASSRTWKSYNEQFF	TGTGCCAGCAGCCGTACTTGGAAGTCCTACAATGAGCAGTTCTTC
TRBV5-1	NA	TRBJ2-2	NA	CASSLDRTGELFF	TGCGCCAGCAGCCTCGACAGGACCGGGGAGCTGTTTTTT
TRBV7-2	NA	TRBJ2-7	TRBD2	CASSPGTSGYEQYF	TGTGCCAGCAGCCCTGGGACTAGCGGTTACGAGCAGTACTTC
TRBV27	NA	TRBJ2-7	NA	CASSLTGSSYEQYF	TGTGCCAGCAGTTTAACCGGGTCCTCCTACGAGCAGTACTTC
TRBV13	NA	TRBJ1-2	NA	CASSLGDRVTGYTF	TGTGCCAGCAGCTTAGGGGACCGCGTCACTGGCTACACCTTC
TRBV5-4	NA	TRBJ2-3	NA	CASSPRPTDTQYF	TGTGCCAGCAGCCCCCGGCCCACAGATACGCAGTATTTT
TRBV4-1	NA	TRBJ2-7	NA	CASSQGEDYEQYF	TGCGCCAGCAGCCAAGGGGAGGACTACGAGCAGTACTTC
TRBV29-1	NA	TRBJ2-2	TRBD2	CSASGGNTGELFF	TGCAGCGCTAGCGGAGGGAACACCGGGGAGCTGTTTTTT
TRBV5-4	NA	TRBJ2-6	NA	CASSLGQGTPSGANVLTF	TGTGCCAGCAGCTTGGGGCAGGGGACCCCCTCTGGGGCCAACGTCCTGACTTTC
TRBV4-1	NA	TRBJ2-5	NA	CASSQEGGTQYF	TGCGCCAGCAGCCAAGAGGGAGGGACCCAGTACTTC
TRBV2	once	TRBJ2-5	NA	CASSEVEETQYF	TGTGCCAGCAGTGAGGTGGAAGAGACCCAGTACTTC
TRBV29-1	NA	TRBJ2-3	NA	CSVDRGPGDTQYF	TGCAGCGTTGATCGCGGTCCCGGGGATACGCAGTATTTT
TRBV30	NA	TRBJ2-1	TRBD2	CAFTAGGRDNEQFF	TGTGCCTTCACCGCGGGGGGGCGAGACAATGAGCAGTTCTTC
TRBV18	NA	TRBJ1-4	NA	CASSPPRGVGEKLFF	TGTGCCAGCTCACCACCGCGAGGGGTTGGTGAAAAACTGTTTTTT
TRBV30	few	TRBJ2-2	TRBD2	CAWSDGTSGTGELFF	TGTGCCTGGAGTGACGGGACTAGCGGGACCGGGGAGCTGTTTTTT
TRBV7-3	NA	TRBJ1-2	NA	CASSLTSGQGFLYGYTF	TGTGCCAGCAGCTTAACCTCGGGACAAGGCTTCCTCTATGGCTACACCTTC
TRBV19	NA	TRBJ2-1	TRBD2	CASSLSGSEDNEQFF	TGTGCCAGTAGTCTTAGCGGGAGTGAAGACAATGAGCAGTTCTTC
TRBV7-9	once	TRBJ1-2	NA	CASSWQGSNYGYTF	TGTGCCAGCAGCTGGCAGGGGTCTAACTATGGCTACACCTTC
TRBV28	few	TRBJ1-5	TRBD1	CASSSRGRGNQPQHF	TGTGCCAGCAGTTCCAGGGGGCGCGGCAATCAGCCCCAGCATTTT
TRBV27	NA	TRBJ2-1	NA	CASSLGLLFSYNEQFF	TGTGCCAGCAGTTTAGGACTTCTCTTCTCCTACAATGAGCAGTTCTTC
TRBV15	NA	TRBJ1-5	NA	CATSSSVGQPQHF	TGTGCCACCAGCAGCTCGGTGGGTCAGCCCCAGCATTTT